The subject of this entry is one T cell receptor beta chain. Its specific antigen is unknown. An end of the junction differs from the germline gene, which may be a read error. Library creation used the immunoSEQ multiplex PCR assay. A mixture of 60 forward primers for TCR Vbeta segments and 13 reverse primers for TCR Jbeta segments was used in the multiplex PCR. The CDR3 region of rearranged TCR beta genes was amplified from genomic DNA with a multiplex PCR assay. The Illumina HiSeq System was used to sequence the amplified TCR beta libraries as 87-base-pair reads. The authors processed their data as follows. Across the 700 or so repertoires, a later analysis counted some 80 million unique TCR beta chains, approximately 10 million of which were shared by at least two donors. Raw reads were error-corrected and collapsed into unique sequences with a nearest-neighbor algorithm that merged closely related sequences to remove PCR and sequencing errors. V, D and J gene segments were assigned by aligning CDR3 sequences to IMGT reference sequences. For a sequence to be retained, at least a six-nucleotide match to both a V gene segment and a J gene segment was required. Rearrangements were called productive when the CDR3 lacked stop codons and stayed in frame with V and J; all others were non-productive. CDR3 was defined by IMGT convention, running from the second conserved V-encoded cysteine to the conserved J-encoded phenylalanine. The earlier analysis of fewer than 750 of the donors excluded sequences that lacked an unambiguous match to a single V gene segment. An earlier analysis of some 500 of the donors classified V segments as functional when productive rearrangements were above 56.7% and as segregating when the standard deviation between donors was above 5%. To diagnose cytomegalovirus status from the catalog of TCR beta chain sequences, a statistical classification framework was built. In a later analysis, V and J genes were assigned by comparing TCR nucleotide sequences against IMGT/GENE-DB human TR gene sequences. In a later analysis, CDR3 sequences and most-parsimonious VDJ recombination scenarios were assigned using the TCRdist pipeline. A later analysis defined each TCR beta chain by its CDR3 amino acid sequence plus V-gene family, and excluded reads lacking a unique V-gene family. As a way to deal with suspected cross-contamination and a sequencing artifact, a later analysis dropped hundreds of nucleotide sequences that were highly shared and had low generation probability. For each public chain, a later analysis derived a clonal expansion index from normalized ranks of inferred template counts within each repertoire. In a later analysis, generation probabilities were computed with a VDJ recombination model fitted to out-of-frame rearrangements, and the resulting probabilities were checked against IGoR. Hypergeometric tests were used in a later analysis to score TCR-TCR, TCR-HLA and TCR-CMV co-occurrence, with a repertoire-size bias correction applied to the TCR pairs. A later analysis estimated false discovery rates by permuting HLA or CMV assignments 20 times. In a later analysis, co-occurring TCRs were grouped with DBSCAN, and TCRdist sequence similarity was added when clustering was performed within HLA-allele-positive subsets. For co-occurrence clustering, repertoires with fewer than 30,000 or more than 120,000 public chains were excluded, along with several repertoires with anomalous nucleotide sharing. TCRdb carries this immuneACCESS record with in-frame sequences only. Its versions omit some clonotypes, under half of them owing to an unresolved V gene in the studies checked, with the rest unexplained. V, J and clone size reflect that table, while D and trimming were determined from the DNA. The sample includes about 170,000 clones, with approximately 79% observed a single time. The ten largest clones take up about 2% of the sample.

In total, roughly 710 healthy bone marrow donors made up the cohort. At the time of sampling, every cohort member was nominally healthy, though immune exposures that went unrecorded were likely present. The donor was CMV seronegative and belonged to the group of more than 300 seronegative cohort members. Each donor provided a peripheral blood sample, and peripheral blood mononuclear cells were used for TCR beta sequencing. The Qiagen DNeasy Blood Extraction Kit was used to extract genomic DNA from the blood cell samples. This sample is part of a study of cytomegalovirus exposure and HLA in healthy donors (dated by TCRdb to the late 2010s). Study-wide context: An earlier analysis of several hundred of the donors reported 276 Gb of sequence data and around 120 million unique TCR beta sequences obtained from about 170 million T cells. Around 320 gigabases of sequencing data and 70 million to 100 million unique TCR sequences were included in an early release covering 550 to 800 HLA-typed donors. Among the roughly 400 genotyped donors, approximately 81% belonged to the genetic ancestry cluster associated with self-reported Caucasian donors. The study aimed to test whether cataloging public T cell receptors could reveal signatures of past pathogen exposure. The study profiled the T cell repertoires of 500 to 800 subjects by immunosequencing and related them to cytomegalovirus serostatus. A separate validation cohort of roughly 120 different subjects was used in addition to the approximately 640-subject first cohort. To predict cytomegalovirus infection status, the study brought together high-throughput TCR immunosequencing, statistical association of individual TCRs with disease status, and machine learning. To study patterns of TCR occurrence, a later analysis re-analyzed previously published TCR beta repertoires from hundreds of donors and added high-resolution HLA genotyping. In the later analysis, no new phenotypic data were used to find candidate immune exposures; instead, reliance was placed on TCR beta sequences and their occurrence across donors. An earlier analysis of 587 of the donors used high-throughput TCR beta sequencing to judge whether each TCR beta V gene segment behaved as functional or pseudogenic. Donor age, sex, ethnicity and CMV serostatus were collected together with the repertoire data. Genome-wide SNP genotypes for about 65% of the roughly 670 donors were used in a later genetic analysis, which treated that subset as a discovery cohort. Every discovery cohort repertoire had been produced on one sequencing platform. Both class I and class II loci were covered by HLA typing, at four-digit resolution. Typing coverage varied by locus: roughly 620-640 donors for A, B, C, DRB1 and DQB1; approximately 560 for DQA1; about 600 for DPA1; around 450 for DPB1. Several DR-DQ haplotypes were handled as single units for association and clustering because linkage in the cohort was strong. Among roughly 370 genotyped donors of the cohort, an average of about 240,000 unique TCR beta nucleotide sequences were sequenced per donor, 15% to 20% of them non-productive. Beyond this particular receptor, the publication reports: A later analysis reported that several top co-occurrence clusters appeared linked to parvovirus B19, influenza, CMV and Epstein-Barr virus. According to a later analysis, TCR association rates differed among HLA loci, with DRB1 alleles showing the most associated TCRs and HLA-C alleles showing the fewest. Some 16 rarely observed V segments, including chromosome 9 orphons, were excluded from the earlier analysis of approximately 500 of the donors because counts were too low. A later genetic analysis associated a missense DCLRE1C variant with V-gene and J-gene trimming of TCR beta chains, and an independent cohort replicated the association. The authors suggested that the approach could potentially be generalized to other disease states and immunological phenotypes. A later analysis found that most CMV-associated TCR beta chains appeared HLA-restricted, with HLA associations seemingly driven largely by CMV exposure. Compared with equally common non-associated chains, HLA-associated TCR beta chains in a later analysis were more clonally expanded and had lower generation probabilities. Strong co-occurrence of HLA alleles, especially DR and DQ, made assigning TCR associations to individual alleles difficult. Linkage disequilibrium might explain the correlated functional status among segregating V segments, but an unknown experimental factor could not be excluded. Most TCR sequences were seen in very few donors, while some public TCRs were found in many individuals. The study listed 150 to 200 TCR beta chains as associated with cytomegalovirus. Three of the identified cytomegalovirus-associated TCR beta chains were confirmed in vitro to be specific for cytomegalovirus antigens. A further reported finding was that TCR beta sequences accurately predicted the HLA-A and HLA-B alleles for most subjects in the first cohort. For the cohort, immune exposure information was limited to CMV serostatus. Presence/absence analyses assumed roughly uniform sequencing depth across donors, an assumption that may not hold. The cohort was sequenced for TCR beta chains only, and without alpha or paired-chain data the features that could be detected were limited. At a false discovery rate of 0.05, a later analysis linked fewer than 20,000 TCR beta sequences to specific HLA alleles. Compared with the approximately 600-donor mean, donors in an Asian-associated ancestry cluster had fewer N-insertions in productive TCRs, according to a later genetic analysis. A cluster of highly shared sequence variants was judged likely to represent a technical artifact of the sequencing pipeline. The classifier was reported to diagnose cytomegalovirus status with high specificity and sensitivity in both the original and validation cohorts. An earlier analysis of approximately 500 of the donors showed that most TCR beta V segments appeared in productive rearrangements either about 90% or about 30% of the time, which broadly matched IMGT annotations. HLA typing was unavailable for some donors at each locus, so association tests used only the typed subset.

Input material: PBMCs. This sequence originates from a male donor in good health and CMV-seronegative.

The nucleotides read TGTGCCAGCAGCTTGGCCGTGCGGACACCAACTCACTTC. Its translation reads: CASSLAVRTPTHF. The rearrangement combines TRBV5-6 with TRBJ1-2, and the D gene may be TRBD1, 5 bases matching. The CDR3 runs 13 amino acids, cysteine and phenylalanine included. Of the read, only the CDR3 DNA is kept; its 39 bases are in frame from base 1. CDR1 and CDR2 are drawn from the germline V gene: SGHDT, YYEEEE.